Following are 30 T cell receptor beta chains from one sample sequenced in a study of tumor-infiltrating lymphocytes in primary liver carcinoma. Investigators took RNA and DNA out together from 20-30 mg of unsorted bulk tissue. Starting material of approximately 500 ng total RNA yielded TCR beta cDNA via a constant-region primer. It was through three nested multiplex PCR rounds of slightly modified ARM-PCR that TCR beta libraries arose. Use of TRBV1-TRBV30 forward primers with a C-beta reverse primer characterized the first two PCR rounds, which lasted 10 cycles each. TCRdb independently ran MiXCR on the multiplex PCR reads; one entry per CDR3 protein. Of 20,000 or so distinct CDR3 sequences listed, approximately 70% were seen once; the top ten hold 41%. Sequencing was performed on liver tumor tissue from sampling region 1. Subset indicated: tumor region T1, superior pole. Source of these receptors: a man aged 35-49 years with primary liver carcinoma and hepatitis B virus infection.

The chain uses TRBV29-1 and TRBJ2-1; 8 nucleotides line up with TRBD2. Germline V gene lookup returns CDR1 SQVTM and CDR2 ANQGSEA. V was clipped by 5 bases and J by 9 bases; unmatched bases: 18. This CDR3 is 16 amino acids long. This CDR3 reads CSVNGVTGGFHIEQFF. The CDR3 DNA sequence: TGCAGCGTTAACGGGGTAACGGGAGGGTTCCACATTGAGCAGTTCTTC.

This chain uses TRBV5-5 with TRBJ2-3, with a tentative D call TRBD2 (6 bases). The CDR3 consists of 15 residues. V gave up 8 bases and J gave up 2 bases, with 18 bases separating them. Germline CDR1 is SGHKS and CDR2 is YYEKEE (reference sequence). The CDR3 nucleotides read TGTGCCAGTAGCCCGGTGGGGGAGGACACAGATACGCAGTATTTT. Its protein product is CASSPVGEDTDTQYF.

To note about this clonotype: Possible read error: a much larger clone is one base away. The V and J genes are TRBV11-2 and TRBJ1-1; the match to TRBD1 covers 7 bases. Unmatched junction bases numbered 17, after V lost 6 bases and J lost 1 base. This CDR3 spans 18 amino acids. Germline CDR1 and CDR2: SGHAT and FQNNGV. CDR3 residues: CASSLGGPGPWGNTEAFF. The CDR3 DNA reads TGTGCCAGCAGTCTAGGGGGCCCAGGTCCTTGGGGGAACACTGAAGCTTTCTTT.

By sample fraction, this clonotype is medium-sized. The J gene is TRBJ2-2, the V gene TRBV12-3 or TRBV12-4; TRBD2 is a possible D gene (6 bases). The V and J ends lost 8 bases and 6 bases respectively, with 13 bases between them. This CDR3 has 13 amino acids. CDR3 nucleotide sequence: TGTGCCAGCGTCCGACTAGTGGCCGGGGAGCTGTTTTTT. Translating gives CASVRLVAGELFF.

The chain combines TRBV6-2 or TRBV6-3 with TRBJ2-3, with TRBD1 as a possible D gene (5 bases). Trimming removed 2 bases at V and 3 bases at J, with 9 bases between. Germline-derived CDR1 and CDR2 are MNHEY and SVGEGT. This CDR3 has 14 amino acids. CDR3 DNA sequence: TGTGCCAGCAGTTACCAGGGAACAACAGATACGCAGTATTTT. This gives the protein CASSYQGTTDTQYF.

A remark on this clonotype: As the CDR3 is not closed by the conserved phenylalanine or tryptophan, this likely results from a read error. V usage is TRBV6-5 and J usage is TRBJ1-2; D may be TRBD1 (6 bases). This CDR3 spans 16 amino acids. Trimming took 10 bases from V and 4 from J, leaving 25 bases between them. Germline CDR1 MNHEY, CDR2 SVGAGI. The CDR3, as DNA: TGTGCCAACAAAAGGGCACAGGGAAGTTATAGCTATGGCTACACCTAC. Encoded protein: CANKRAQGSYSYGYTY.

As regards this clonotype: At one of its ends the junction is not consistent with the germline gene, which may arise from a read error. The chain links TRBV29-1 to TRBJ2-1, with a possible D match to TRBD2 (5 bases). Per the germline V gene, CDR1 is SQVTM and CDR2 is ANQGSEA. This CDR3 region has 16 residues. CDR3 region: CNVEWLAHLRYNEQFF. The DNA for the CDR3 is TGCAACGTTGAATGGTTAGCGCACCTTCGCTACAATGAGCAGTTCTTC.

CDR3 bases: TGCAGTGTACGGGACGACACTAAGGAGCAGTACTTC. Protein sequence: CSVRDDTKEQYF. V usage is TRBV29-1 and J usage is TRBJ2-7, with D perhaps being TRBD1 or TRBD2 (5 bases each). The CDR3 extends over 12 amino acids. Germline V CDR1 and CDR2: SQVTM, ANQGSEA.

This clonotype is deemed medium-sized. The chain couples TRBV10-3 to TRBJ2-7; the D call may be TRBD1 or TRBD2 (6 bases each). Germline V CDR1 and CDR2: ENHRY, SYGVKD. The CDR3 runs 15 residues. V was cut by 8 bases and J by 0 bases, with 17 bases left in between. CDR3 DNA: TGTGCCATCGGCGGGACACTCATAAGCTCCTACGAGCAGTACTTC. Residues: CAIGGTLISSYEQYF.

About this clonotype itself: At one boundary the junction diverges from the germline segment, which might be a read error. The chain links TRBV5-6 to TRBJ2-7; D remains ambiguous. The CDR3 consists of 14 residues. CDR1 SGHDT and CDR2 YYEEEE come from the germline V gene. The CDR3 is CASSLLLVSNEQYF. CDR3 nucleotide sequence: TGTGCCAGCAGCTTGCTCCTCGTCTCCAACGAGCAGTACTTC.

As for this clonotype: The junction differs from germline at one of its ends, possibly a read error. The rearrangement joins TRBV29-1 to TRBJ2-3; TRBD2 aligns across 11 bases. The CDR3 is 15 residues long. Germline CDR1 is SQVTM and CDR2 is ANQGSEA. This chain's CDR3 is CIVSGTSGFTYTQYF. The CDR3, as DNA: TGCATCGTTTCCGGGACTAGCGGATTCACATATACACAGTATTTT.

Details on this clonotype: A read error may be the cause here, since a much bigger clone is one base away. The chain combines TRBV20-1 with TRBJ1-2; D is unclear. Germline V gene sequence: CDR1 DFQATT, CDR2 SNEGSKA (reference sequence). V was pared by 5 bases and J by 0 bases, with 16 bases between. This CDR3 is 15 amino acids long. The CDR3 here is CSAPRLVGPNYGYTF. CDR3 DNA: TGCAGTGCTCCACGACTGGTGGGTCCTAACTATGGCTACACCTTC.

Concerning this clonotype itself: At one end, the junction sequence differs from germline, possibly due to a read error. The V call is TRBV11-2, the J call TRBJ1-4; D gene uncertain. Germline values: CDR1 SGHAT, CDR2 FQNNGV. The CDR3 runs to 19 residues. Here the CDR3 DNA reads TGTGCCAGCAGCCCGAGGCGTCAAAGGACGTCTGCAACTAATGAAAGACTGTTTTTT. Translated: CASSPRRQRTSATNERLFF.

About this clonotype: This clone may be a read error of a much larger clone one base away. The final CDR3 position lacks the conserved phenylalanine or tryptophan, pointing to a likely read error. The genes are TRBV30 and TRBJ2-3, with 9 bases lining up with TRBD2. Per germline, CDR1 GTSNPN and CDR2 SVGIG (reference sequence). J was trimmed by 4 bases and V by 5 bases; bases with no gene match: 10. This CDR3 has 15 residues. The CDR3 region is CAWLRAGGPADTQYL. CDR3 bases: TGTGCCTGGCTTCGGGCGGGAGGGCCAGCAGATACGCAGTATTTA.

This clonotype was counted between two and nine times. The V call is TRBV6-6, the J call TRBJ2-7, with 9 bases lining up with TRBD2. V lost 3 bases, J lost 6 bases, and 6 bases stayed unmatched. CDR1 MNHNY and CDR2 SVGAGI come from the germline V gene (reference sequence). This CDR3 spans 14 amino acids. The DNA for the CDR3 is TGTGCCAGCAGTTATGCACTAGCGGGTGGCGAGCAGTACTTC. As protein: CASSYALAGGEQYF.

This clonotype was recorded many times. J is TRBJ2-2 and V is TRBV11-2, with unresolved D. Germline V CDR1 and CDR2: SGHAT, FQNNGV. V lost 0 bases and J 4 bases, leaving 6 bases between the germline ends. The CDR3 has 14 amino acids. DNA of the CDR3: TGTGCCAGCAGCTTAGAAGTTAGCACCGGGGAGCTGTTTTTT. It yields the protein CASSLEVSTGELFF.

Points on this clonotype: The junction departs from germline at one end; a sequencing error may be responsible. V is TRBV5-5 and J is TRBJ2-1; D gene unclear. Germline-derived CDR1 and CDR2 are SGHKS and YYEKEE (reference sequence). The CDR3 has 15 amino acids. CDR3 DNA: TGTGCCGGCAGCTTGGTTGCCGGACGATACAATGAGCAGTTCTTC. It translates to CAGSLVAGRYNEQFF.

To note about this clonotype: Lacking the conserved final phenylalanine or tryptophan, this CDR3 likely reflects a read error. The chain is built from TRBV11-2 and TRBJ2-3, with D maybe TRBD1 (6 bases). V dropped 1 base and J dropped 3 bases, with 20 bases sitting between them. Germline CDR1 is SGHAT and CDR2 is FQNNGV. CDR3 length equals 18 residues. Written as DNA, the CDR3 is TGTGCCAGCAGCTTAGTCGCTGGGACACGGGGCAAAACAGATACGCAGTATATA. Its protein is CASSLVAGTRGKTDTQYI.

As concerns this clonotype: No conserved phenylalanine or tryptophan ends this CDR3, so it is likely a read error. This sequence joins TRBV28 and TRBJ1-1; no definite D call. CDR1 and CDR2 (germline): MDHEN, SYDVKM. The CDR3 runs to 13 residues. V shed 6 bases and J shed 4 bases, with 12 bases lying between them. The CDR3 region is CASRIHSITEAFY. In DNA, the CDR3 is TGTGCCAGCAGGATACACTCGATCACTGAAGCTTTCTAT.

This clonotype was seen only a few times. The chain links TRBV11-2 to TRBJ2-5; 9 bases fit TRBD2. Germline lookup yields CDR1 SGHAT and CDR2 FQNNGV. This CDR3 contains 16 residues. Trimming removed 1 base from V and 5 bases from J; junction bases left unmatched: 8. The CDR3 is CASSLVRRGGVETQYF. The CDR3 DNA follows: TGTGCCAGCAGCTTAGTTCGGCGGGGGGGCGTGGAGACCCAGTACTTC.

In the case of this clonotype: This clone may be a read error of a much larger clone one base away. The V and J genes are TRBV7-3 and TRBJ2-2; D unclear. Germline assignment: CDR1 SGHTA and CDR2 FQGTGA. The CDR3 consists of 13 residues. For the CDR3, the DNA is TGTGCCGGCAGCTCGTCGAACGCCGGGGAGCTGTTTTTT. Protein sequence: CAGSSSNAGELFF.

A note on this clonotype: The DNA is omitted, as the CDR3 cannot be located on it reliably, and the CDR3 follows TCRdb's listing. This chain connects TRBV12-3 or TRBV12-4 to TRBJ1-5. The CDR3 has 15 residues if both end residues are counted. The CDR3 loop is CASSFGYGSNQPQHF.

Notes on this clonotype: A junction end diverges from the germline sequence, so it may reflect a read error. The chain combines TRBV11-2 with TRBJ2-1, with D possibly being TRBD1 or TRBD2 (5 bases each). This CDR3 is 19 amino acids long. Germline V gives CDR1 SGHAT, CDR2 FQNNGV. CDR3 amino acids: CTSSLDGRFNGTLHNEQFF. In DNA form, the CDR3 reads TGTACCAGCAGCTTAGATGGGCGATTCAACGGGACCCTTCACAATGAGCAGTTCTTC. The variable domain in full, with the rest retrieved from reference TRBV11-2 and TRBJ2-1, is EAGVAQSPRYKIIEKRQSVAFWCNPISGHATLYWYQQILGQGPKLLIQFQNNGVVDDSQLPKDRFSAERLKGVDSTLKIQPAKLEDSAVYLCTSSLDGRFNGTLHNEQFFGPGTRLTVL.

In the case of this clonotype: A read error may produce the germline difference seen at one junction end. This sequence joins TRBV11-2 and TRBJ2-2, with a possible D match to TRBD1 (5 bases). Germline V gene sequence: CDR1 SGHAT, CDR2 FQNNGV. The CDR3 loop spans 15 amino acids. CDR3 residues: CASSFAGSDTAELFF. The CDR3 bases are TGTGCCAGCAGCTTTGCAGGATCGGACACCGCGGAGCTGTTTTTT. The full variable domain, with the rest looked up from reference TRBV11-2 and TRBJ2-2, is EAGVAQSPRYKIIEKRQSVAFWCNPISGHATLYWYQQILGQGPKLLIQFQNNGVVDDSQLPKDRFSAERLKGVDSTLKIQPAKLEDSAVYLCASSFAGSDTAELFFGEGSRLTVL.

With respect to this clonotype: The junction departs from the called germline gene at one end, perhaps through a read error. The chain has TRBV11-2 and TRBJ2-2; D not resolved. The CDR3 has 17 amino acids. Germline CDR1 reads SGHAT; CDR2 reads FQNNGV. The chain's CDR3 is CAGSIALGVANTGELFF. The CDR3 DNA is TGTGCCGGCAGCATAGCATTAGGAGTGGCGAATACCGGGGAGCTGTTTTTT.

A word on this clonotype: The junction does not match germline at one end; this may be a read error. V usage is TRBV5-1 and J usage is TRBJ2-1, with 9 positions matching TRBD2. From germline, CDR1 is SGHRS and CDR2 YFSETQ. This CDR3 contains 18 residues. CDR3 sequence reads: CTSSLDGSGSTSYNEQLF. In DNA, the CDR3 is TGCACCAGCAGCTTGGACGGTAGCGGGAGTACGTCCTACAATGAGCAGCTCTTC.

Details on this clonotype: One end of the junction fails to match germline, which may point to a read error. The CDR3 protein is CTSSFGGASDQYF. CDR3 coding DNA: TGTACCAGCAGTTTCGGAGGGGCTAGCGACCAGTACTTC. The rearrangement links TRBV11-2 to TRBJ2-7, with a possible D match to TRBD2 (6 bases). This CDR3 region has 13 residues. Germline values: CDR1 SGHAT, CDR2 FQNNGV.

In its sample, this clonotype was seen a few times. No conserved phenylalanine or tryptophan ends this CDR3, so it is likely a read error. DNA of the CDR3: TGTGCCAACCAGCGGTTGACCTATGAGCAGTACCTC. It translates to CANQRLTYEQYL. The rearrangement uses TRBV11-3 and TRBJ2-7; D is perhaps TRBD2 (5 bases). Germline lookup yields CDR1 SGHNT and CDR2 YENEEA. The CDR3 runs to 12 residues.

As concerns this clonotype: Germline and junction disagree at one end, which may indicate a read error. The chain has TRBV3-1 and TRBJ2-3; D gene ambiguous. This CDR3 region has 16 residues. Germline V gene lookup returns CDR1 LGHDT and CDR2 YNNKEL (reference sequence). In DNA, the CDR3 is TGTACCAGCAGCCCCTCCGACGGGCACCCCACAGATACGCAGTATTTT. Its protein is CTSSPSDGHPTDTQYF.

Comments on this clonotype: A much larger clone sits a single nucleotide away, making a read error possible. The rearrangement joins TRBV10-3 to TRBJ2-2; the D gene could be TRBD1 or TRBD2 (5 bases each). Germline V gives CDR1 ENHRY, CDR2 SYGVKD. The V gene lost 7 bases and the J gene lost 6 bases, with 12 bases spanning the gap. CDR3 length: 13 amino acids. CDR3 sequence (DNA): TGTGCCATCAAGCGTAGGGACGCCGGGGAGCTGTTTTTT. Translation: CAIKRRDAGELFF.